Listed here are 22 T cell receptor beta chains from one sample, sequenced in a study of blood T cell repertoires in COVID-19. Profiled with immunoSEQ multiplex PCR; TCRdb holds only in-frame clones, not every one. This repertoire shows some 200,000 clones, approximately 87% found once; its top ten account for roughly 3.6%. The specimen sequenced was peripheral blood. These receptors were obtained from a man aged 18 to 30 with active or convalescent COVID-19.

The CDR3 DNA is TGTGCCAGCAGCTTCCCTGGAGGGCAGAGGCAGTTCTTC. Translation: CASSFPGGQRQFF. V gene TRBV7-2 combines with J gene TRBJ2-1; perhaps TRBD2 as D (6 bases). Germline V gene data show CDR1 as SGHTA and CDR2 as FQGNSA. This CDR3 contains 13 residues. Trimming left V 3 bases short and J 12 bases short, with 15 bases between.

CDR3 region: CAGSSTASGRYEQYF. The CDR3 DNA reads as TGTGCCGGCAGCAGCACTGCGTCGGGGAGATACGAGCAGTACTTC. The chain carries TRBV10-3 and TRBJ2-7; weak D call: TRBD2 (5 bases). V was clipped by 11 bases and J by 4 bases, with 24 bases between them. Germline V gives CDR1 ENHRY, CDR2 SYGVKD. CDR3 length: 15 amino acids.

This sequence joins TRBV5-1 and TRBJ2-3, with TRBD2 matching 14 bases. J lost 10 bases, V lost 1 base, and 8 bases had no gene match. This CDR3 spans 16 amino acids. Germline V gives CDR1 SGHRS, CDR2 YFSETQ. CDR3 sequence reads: CASSLRGPGLAGAQYF. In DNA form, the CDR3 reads TGCGCCAGCAGCTTGAGGGGCCCGGGACTAGCGGGGGCGCAGTATTTT.

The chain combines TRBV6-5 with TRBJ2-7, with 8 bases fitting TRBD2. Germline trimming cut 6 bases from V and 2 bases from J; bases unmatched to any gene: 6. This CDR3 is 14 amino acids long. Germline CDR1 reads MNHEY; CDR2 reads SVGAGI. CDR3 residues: CASSLSGGTYEQYV. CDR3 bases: TGTGCCAGCAGCCTGAGCGGGGGAACCTACGAGCAGTACGTC.

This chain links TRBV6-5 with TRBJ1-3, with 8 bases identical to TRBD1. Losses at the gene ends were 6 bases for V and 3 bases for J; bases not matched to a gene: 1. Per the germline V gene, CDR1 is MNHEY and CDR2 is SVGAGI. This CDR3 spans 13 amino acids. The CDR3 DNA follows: TGTGCCAGCAGACAGGGGGGTGGAAACACCATATATTTT. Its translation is CASRQGGGNTIYF.

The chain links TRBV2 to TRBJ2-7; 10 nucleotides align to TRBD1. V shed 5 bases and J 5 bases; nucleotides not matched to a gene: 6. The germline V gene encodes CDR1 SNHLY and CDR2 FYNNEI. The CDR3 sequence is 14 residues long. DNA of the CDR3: TGTGCCAGCAGTCGACAGGGGGCGATCGACGAGCAGTACGTC. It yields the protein CASSRQGAIDEQYV.

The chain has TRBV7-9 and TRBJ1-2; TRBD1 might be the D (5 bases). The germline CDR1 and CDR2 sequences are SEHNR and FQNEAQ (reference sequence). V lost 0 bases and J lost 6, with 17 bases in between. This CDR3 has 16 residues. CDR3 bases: TGTGCCAGCAGCTTAGCAGAGACCCGAGACAGAGATGGCTACACCTTC. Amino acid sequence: CASSLAETRDRDGYTF.

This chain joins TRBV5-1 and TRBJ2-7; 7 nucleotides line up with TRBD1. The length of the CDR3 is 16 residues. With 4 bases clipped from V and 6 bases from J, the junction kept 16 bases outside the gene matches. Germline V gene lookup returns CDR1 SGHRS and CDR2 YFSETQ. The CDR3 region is CASSPCKTGRSGEQYV. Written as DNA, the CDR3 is TGCGCCAGCAGCCCCTGCAAGACAGGGCGATCAGGCGAGCAGTACGTC.

CDR3 coding DNA: TGTGCCAGCAGCTTAAGAGGAGGGACCGGGGAGCTGTTTTTT. The encoded protein is CASSLRGGTGELFF. V gene TRBV11-3 combines with J gene TRBJ2-2, with D perhaps matching TRBD2 (6 bases). This CDR3 contains 14 residues. The V gene lost 2 bases and the J gene lost 5 bases, with 9 bases spanning the gap. Germline loops: CDR1 SGHNT, CDR2 YENEEA.

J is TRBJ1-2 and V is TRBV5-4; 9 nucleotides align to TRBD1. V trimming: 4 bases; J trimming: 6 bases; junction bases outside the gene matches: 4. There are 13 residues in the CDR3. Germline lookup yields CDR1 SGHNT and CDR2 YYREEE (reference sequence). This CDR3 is CASSPTGGNGYTF. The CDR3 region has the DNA TGTGCCAGCAGCCCGACAGGGGGGAATGGCTACACCTTC.

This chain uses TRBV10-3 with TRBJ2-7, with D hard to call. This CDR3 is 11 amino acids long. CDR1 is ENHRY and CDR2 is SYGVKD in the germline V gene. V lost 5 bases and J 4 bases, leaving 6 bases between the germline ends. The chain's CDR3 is CAISTEYEQYF. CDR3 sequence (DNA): TGTGCCATCAGTACCGAGTACGAGCAGTACTTC.

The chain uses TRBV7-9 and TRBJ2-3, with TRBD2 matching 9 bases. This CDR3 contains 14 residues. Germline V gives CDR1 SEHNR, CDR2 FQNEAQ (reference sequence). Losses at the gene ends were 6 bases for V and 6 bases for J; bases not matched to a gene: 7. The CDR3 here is CASRRLAVGDTQYF. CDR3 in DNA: TGTGCCAGCAGGAGACTAGCGGTTGGGGATACGCAGTATTTT. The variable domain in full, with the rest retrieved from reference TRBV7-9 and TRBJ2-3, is DTGVSQNPRHKITKRGQNVTFRCDPISEHNRLYWYRQTLGQGPEFLTYFQNEAQLEKSRLLSDRFSAERPKGSFSTLEIQRTEQGDSAMYLCASRRLAVGDTQYFGPGTRLTVL.

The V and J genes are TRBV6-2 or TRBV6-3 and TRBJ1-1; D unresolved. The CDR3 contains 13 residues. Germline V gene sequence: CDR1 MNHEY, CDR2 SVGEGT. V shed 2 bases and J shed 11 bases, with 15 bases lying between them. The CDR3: CASSYEGKDRAFF. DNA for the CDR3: TGTGCCAGCAGTTACGAGGGAAAGGATCGGGCTTTCTTT.

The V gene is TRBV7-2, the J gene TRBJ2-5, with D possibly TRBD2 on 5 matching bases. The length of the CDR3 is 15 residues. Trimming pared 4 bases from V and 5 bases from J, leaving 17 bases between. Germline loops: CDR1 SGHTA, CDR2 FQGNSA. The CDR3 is CASSWNKGSGETQYF. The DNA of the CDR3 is TGTGCCAGCAGCTGGAACAAAGGGAGTGGGGAGACCCAGTACTTC.

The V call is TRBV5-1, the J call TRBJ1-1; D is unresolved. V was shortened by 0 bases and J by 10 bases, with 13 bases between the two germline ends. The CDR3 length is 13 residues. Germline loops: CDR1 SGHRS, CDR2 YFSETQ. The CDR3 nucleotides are TGCGCCAGCAGCTTGGATGCGTCTCCGAGAGCTTTCTTT. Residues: CASSLDASPRAFF.

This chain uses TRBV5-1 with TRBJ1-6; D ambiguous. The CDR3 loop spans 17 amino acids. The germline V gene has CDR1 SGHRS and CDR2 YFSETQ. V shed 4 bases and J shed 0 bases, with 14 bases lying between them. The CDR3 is CASSAAGSSSYNSPLHF. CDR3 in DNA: TGCGCCAGCAGCGCGGCGGGTTCGAGCTCCTATAATTCACCCCTCCACTTT. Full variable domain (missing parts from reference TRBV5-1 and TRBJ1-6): KAGVTQTPRYLIKTRGQQVTLSCSPISGHRSVSWYQQTPGQGLQFLFEYFSETQRNKGNFPGRFSGRQFSNSRSEMNVSTLELGDSALYLCASSAAGSSSYNSPLHFGNGTRLTVT.

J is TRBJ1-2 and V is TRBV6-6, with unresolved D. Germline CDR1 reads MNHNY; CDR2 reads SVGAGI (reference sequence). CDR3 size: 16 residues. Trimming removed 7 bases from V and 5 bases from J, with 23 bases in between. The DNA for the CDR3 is TGTGCCAGCACCATTCTAAGTCAAGTGGACTCTTATGGCTACACCTTC. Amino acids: CASTILSQVDSYGYTF.

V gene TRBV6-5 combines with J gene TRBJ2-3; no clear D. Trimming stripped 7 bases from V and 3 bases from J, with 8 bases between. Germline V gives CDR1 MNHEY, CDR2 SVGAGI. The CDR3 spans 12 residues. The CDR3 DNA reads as TGTGCCAGCAACCTAATTACAGATACGCAGTATTTT. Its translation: CASNLITDTQYF.

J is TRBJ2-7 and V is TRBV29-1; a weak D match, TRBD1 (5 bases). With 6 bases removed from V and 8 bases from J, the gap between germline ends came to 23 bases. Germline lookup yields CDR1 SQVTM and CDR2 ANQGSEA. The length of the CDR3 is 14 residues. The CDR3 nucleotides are TGCAGCGTACTCGACAGTTACGAGGTTTCCAAGCAGTACTTC. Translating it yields CSVLDSYEVSKQYF.

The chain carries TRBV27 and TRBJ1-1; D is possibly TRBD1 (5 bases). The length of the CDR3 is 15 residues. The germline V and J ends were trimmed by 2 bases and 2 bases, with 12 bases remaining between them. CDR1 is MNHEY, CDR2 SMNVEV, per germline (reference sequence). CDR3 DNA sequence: TGTGCCAGCAGTTTAGGGCTTGGGACTAACACTGAAGCTTTCTTT. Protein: CASSLGLGTNTEAFF.

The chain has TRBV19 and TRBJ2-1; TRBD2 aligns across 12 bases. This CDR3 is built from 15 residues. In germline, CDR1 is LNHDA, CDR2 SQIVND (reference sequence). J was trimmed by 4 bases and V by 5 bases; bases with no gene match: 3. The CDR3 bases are TGTGCCAGTAGTCCCGGACTAGCGGGATACAATGAGCAGTTCTTC. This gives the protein CASSPGLAGYNEQFF. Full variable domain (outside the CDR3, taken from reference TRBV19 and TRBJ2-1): DGGITQSPKYLFRKEGQNVTLSCEQNLNHDAMYWYRQDPGQGLRLIYYSQIVNDFQKGDIAEGYSVSREKKESFPLTVTSAQKNPTAFYLCASSPGLAGYNEQFFGPGTRLTVL.

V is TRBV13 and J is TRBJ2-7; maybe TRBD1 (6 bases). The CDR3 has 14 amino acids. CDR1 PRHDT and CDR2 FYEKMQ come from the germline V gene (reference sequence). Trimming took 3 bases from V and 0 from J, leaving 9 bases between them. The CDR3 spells CASSFNRVSYEQYF. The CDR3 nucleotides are TGTGCCAGCAGCTTTAACAGGGTCTCCTACGAGCAGTACTTC.